This T cell receptor (beta chain) was retrieved from a study of blood T cell repertoires in COVID-19. Background on the study: The study drew acute and convalescent COVID-19 samples from the United States, Italy and Spain. Sources were T cells, B-cell-depleted T cells, or PBMCs; the material itself was cDNA or gDNA.

How the authors handled the data: It was from reference gene primer amplification that nucleated cell counts were estimated. Sequenced by immunoSEQ multiplex PCR; TCRdb stores in-frame clones only, minus some. Clonal size and the V and J genes are those of that table, whereas D and trimming came from the DNA. Among roughly 57,000 clones listed, more than 60% were seen once. Germline CDR1 reads SGHRS; CDR2 reads YFSETQ. Trimming cost V 0 bases and J 7 bases, with 16 bases left between them. The CDR3 covers 15 residues. Sequences were obtained from peripheral blood. This TCR came from a woman aged 70-85 years with acute or convalescent COVID-19. The chain employs TRBV5-1 and TRBJ1-2; D might be TRBD1 (5 bases). DNA for the CDR3: TGCGCCAGCAGCTTGGAAAGGGGTCAGACGTCTGGCTACACCTTC. Protein sequence: CASSLERGQTSGYTF.